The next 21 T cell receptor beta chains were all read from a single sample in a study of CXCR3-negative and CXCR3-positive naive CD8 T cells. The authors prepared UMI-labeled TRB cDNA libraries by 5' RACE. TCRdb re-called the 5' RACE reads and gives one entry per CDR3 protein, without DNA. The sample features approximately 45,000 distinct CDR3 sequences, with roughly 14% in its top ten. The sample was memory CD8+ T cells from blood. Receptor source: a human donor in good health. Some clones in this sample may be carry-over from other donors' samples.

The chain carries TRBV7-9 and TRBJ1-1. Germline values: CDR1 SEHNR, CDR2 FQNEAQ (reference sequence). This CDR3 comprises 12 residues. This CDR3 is CASSLQEQEAFF.

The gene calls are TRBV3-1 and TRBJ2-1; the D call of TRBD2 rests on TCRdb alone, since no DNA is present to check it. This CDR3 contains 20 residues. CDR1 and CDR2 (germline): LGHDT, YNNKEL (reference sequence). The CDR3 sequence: CASSPGPGLAGRSSYNEQFF.

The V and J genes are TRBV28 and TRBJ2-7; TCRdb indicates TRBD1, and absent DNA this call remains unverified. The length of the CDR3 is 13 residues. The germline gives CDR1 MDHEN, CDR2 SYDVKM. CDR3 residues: CASSLGALGEQYF.

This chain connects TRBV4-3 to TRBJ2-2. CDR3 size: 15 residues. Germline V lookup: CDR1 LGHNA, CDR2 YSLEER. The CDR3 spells CASSQWPGNTGELFF.

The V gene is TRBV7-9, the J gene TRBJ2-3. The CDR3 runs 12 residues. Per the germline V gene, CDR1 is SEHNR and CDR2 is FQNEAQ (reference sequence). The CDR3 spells CASSQATDTQYF.

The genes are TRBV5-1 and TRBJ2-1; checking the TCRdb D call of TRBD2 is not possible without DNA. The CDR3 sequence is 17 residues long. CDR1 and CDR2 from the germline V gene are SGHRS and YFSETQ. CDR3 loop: CASSPDKGQSSYNEQFF.

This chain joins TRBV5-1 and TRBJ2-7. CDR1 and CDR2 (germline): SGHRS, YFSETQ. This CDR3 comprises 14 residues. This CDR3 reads CASSLDPMGYEQYF.

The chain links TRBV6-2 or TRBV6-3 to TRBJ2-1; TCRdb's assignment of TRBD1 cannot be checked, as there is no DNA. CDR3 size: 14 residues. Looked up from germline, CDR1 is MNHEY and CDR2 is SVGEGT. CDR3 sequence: CASCRTSGADEQFF.

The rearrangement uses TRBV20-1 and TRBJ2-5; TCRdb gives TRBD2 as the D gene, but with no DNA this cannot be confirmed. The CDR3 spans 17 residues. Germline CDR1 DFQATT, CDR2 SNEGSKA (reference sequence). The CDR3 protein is CSARKGDQLAGQETQYF.

CDR3 region: CASSQHPTGRETQYF. This chain uses TRBV4-3 with TRBJ2-5; TCRdb's D call, TRBD1, is unchecked because there is no DNA. This CDR3 contains 15 residues. Germline assignment: CDR1 LGHNA and CDR2 YSLEER.

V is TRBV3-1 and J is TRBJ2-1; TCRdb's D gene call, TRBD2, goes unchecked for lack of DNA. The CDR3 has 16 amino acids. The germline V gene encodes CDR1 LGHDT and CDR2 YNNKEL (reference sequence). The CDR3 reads CASSPRLAQTYNEQFF.

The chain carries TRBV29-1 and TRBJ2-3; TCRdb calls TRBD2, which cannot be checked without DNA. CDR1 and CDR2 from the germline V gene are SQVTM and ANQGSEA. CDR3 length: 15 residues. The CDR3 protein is CSVDLSGRITDTQYF.

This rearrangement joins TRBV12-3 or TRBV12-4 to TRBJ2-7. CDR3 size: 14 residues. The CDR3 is CASSLLESDYEQYF.

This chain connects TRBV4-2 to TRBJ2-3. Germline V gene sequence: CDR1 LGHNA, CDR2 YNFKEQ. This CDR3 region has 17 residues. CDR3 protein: CASSQERVSYVTDTQYF.

This chain's CDR3 is CSVGGLAGELFF. The chain recombines TRBV29-1 with TRBJ2-2; TCRdb's D call, TRBD2, is unchecked because there is no DNA. This CDR3 comprises 12 residues. Germline V CDR1 and CDR2: SQVTM, ANQGSEA.

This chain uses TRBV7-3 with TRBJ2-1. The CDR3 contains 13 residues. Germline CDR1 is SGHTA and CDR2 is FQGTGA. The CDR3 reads CASSLGLYNEQFF.

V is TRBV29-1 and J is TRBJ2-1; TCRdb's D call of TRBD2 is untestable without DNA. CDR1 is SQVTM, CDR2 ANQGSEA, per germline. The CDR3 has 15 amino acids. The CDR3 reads CSVEGSGGPNNEQFF.

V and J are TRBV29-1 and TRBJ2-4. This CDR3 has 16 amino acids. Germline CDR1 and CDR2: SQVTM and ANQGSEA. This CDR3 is CSVGSSDRLAKNIQYF.

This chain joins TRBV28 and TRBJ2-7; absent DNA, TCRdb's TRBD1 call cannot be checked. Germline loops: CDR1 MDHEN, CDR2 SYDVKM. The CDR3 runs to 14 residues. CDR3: CASSSRDLSYEQYF.

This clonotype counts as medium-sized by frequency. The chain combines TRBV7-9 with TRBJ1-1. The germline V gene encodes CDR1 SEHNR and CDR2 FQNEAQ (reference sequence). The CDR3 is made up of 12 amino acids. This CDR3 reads CASSPDTIEAFF. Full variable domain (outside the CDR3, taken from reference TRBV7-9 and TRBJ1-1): DTGVSQNPRHKITKRGQNVTFRCDPISEHNRLYWYRQTLGQGPEFLTYFQNEAQLEKSRLLSDRFSAERPKGSFSTLEIQRTEQGDSAMYLCASSPDTIEAFFGQGTRLTVV.

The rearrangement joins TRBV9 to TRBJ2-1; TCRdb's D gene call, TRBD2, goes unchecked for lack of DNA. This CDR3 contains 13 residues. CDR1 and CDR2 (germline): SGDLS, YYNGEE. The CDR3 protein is CASSVEGPPAQFF.